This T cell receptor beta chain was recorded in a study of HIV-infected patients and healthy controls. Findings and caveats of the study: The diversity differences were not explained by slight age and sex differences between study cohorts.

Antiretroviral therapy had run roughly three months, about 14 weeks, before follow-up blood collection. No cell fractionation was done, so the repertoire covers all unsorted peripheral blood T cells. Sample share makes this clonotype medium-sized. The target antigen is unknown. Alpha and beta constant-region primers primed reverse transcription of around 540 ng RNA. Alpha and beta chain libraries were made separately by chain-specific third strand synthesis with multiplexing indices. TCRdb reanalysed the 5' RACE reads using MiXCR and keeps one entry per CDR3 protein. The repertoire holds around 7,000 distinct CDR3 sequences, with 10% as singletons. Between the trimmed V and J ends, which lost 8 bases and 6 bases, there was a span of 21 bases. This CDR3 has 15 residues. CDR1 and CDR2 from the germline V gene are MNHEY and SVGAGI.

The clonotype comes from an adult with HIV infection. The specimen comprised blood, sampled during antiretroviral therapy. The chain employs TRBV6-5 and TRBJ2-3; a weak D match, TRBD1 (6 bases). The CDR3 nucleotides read TGTGCCAGCGGGTCCGGGACACCGAATCATGATACGCAGTATTTT. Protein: CASGSGTPNHDTQYF.